This TCR beta chain was profiled in a study of blood T cell repertoires in COVID-19. TCRdb's table, derived via immunoSEQ multiplex PCR, lists solely in-frame clones and lacks some. The repertoire has around 80,000 clones, around 80% of them found once; the top ten carry under 11%. Germline V gene lookup returns CDR1 SGHRS and CDR2 YFSETQ. With V trimmed by 4 bases and J by 10 bases, 14 bases remained unmatched. The CDR3 loop spans 16 amino acids. The chain has TRBV5-1 and TRBJ1-6, with TRBD1 matching 7 bases. This receptor was obtained from a man aged 55 to 70 with acute or convalescent COVID-19. Specimen: peripheral blood. The CDR3 nucleotides read TGCGCCAGCAGCCCACTCCTGACAGGGCAAGGGTCACCCCTCCACTTT. Translating gives CASSPLLTGQGSPLHF. The whole variable domain, remainder taken from reference TRBV5-1 and TRBJ1-6, is KAGVTQTPRYLIKTRGQQVTLSCSPISGHRSVSWYQQTPGQGLQFLFEYFSETQRNKGNFPGRFSGRQFSNSRSEMNVSTLELGDSALYLCASSPLLTGQGSPLHFGNGTRLTVT.